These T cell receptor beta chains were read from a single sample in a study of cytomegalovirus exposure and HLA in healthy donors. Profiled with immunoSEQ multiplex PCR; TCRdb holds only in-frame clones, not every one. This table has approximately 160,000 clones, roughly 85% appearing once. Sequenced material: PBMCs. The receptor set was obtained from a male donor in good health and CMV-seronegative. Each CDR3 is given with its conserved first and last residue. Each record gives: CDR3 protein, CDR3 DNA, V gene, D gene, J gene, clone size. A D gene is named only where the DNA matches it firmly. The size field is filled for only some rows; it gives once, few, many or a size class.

CASSSRAGTETRGAEAFF	TGTGCCAGCAGCTCAAGGGCAGGGACAGAAACCCGGGGCGCTGAAGCTTTCTTT	TRBV9	TRBD1	TRBJ1-1	.
CASSLYLRTSSGYEQYF	TGTGCCAGCAGCTTGTATCTTCGGACTAGCTCTGGGTACGAGCAGTACTTC	TRBV5-5	TRBD2	TRBJ2-7	.
CASSFTGYAVETQYF	TGTGCCAGCAGTTTCACAGGGTATGCGGTGGAGACCCAGTACTTC	TRBV6-1	.	TRBJ2-5	.
CASSVTANYGYTF	TGTGCCAGCAGCGTCACAGCTAACTATGGCTACACCTTC	TRBV5-6	.	TRBJ1-2	.
CASEDRGRRTEAFF	TGTGCCAGCGAAGACAGGGGTAGAAGGACTGAAGCTTTCTTT	TRBV19	TRBD1	TRBJ1-1	.
CASSGQGISYEQYF	TGTGCCAGCAGTGGACAGGGGATCTCCTACGAGCAGTACTTC	TRBV2	TRBD1	TRBJ2-7	few
CASGTDRNTEAFF	TGTGCCAGCGGAACTGACAGGAACACTGAAGCTTTCTTT	TRBV9	.	TRBJ1-1	.
CASSEGQSNEQFF	TGCGCCAGCAGCGAGGGACAGAGCAATGAGCAGTTCTTC	TRBV5-1	TRBD1	TRBJ2-1	.
CASSMNGQGASSPLHF	TGTGCCAGTAGTATGAACGGACAGGGGGCTAGTTCACCCCTCCACTTT	TRBV19	TRBD1	TRBJ1-6	once
CASSLDRVHYGYTF	TGTGCCAGCAGCTTAGATCGGGTTCACTATGGCTACACCTTC	TRBV11-3	.	TRBJ1-2	.
CASVTVQFGEGSRNIQYF	TGTGCCAGCGTCACGGTCCAATTTGGGGAGGGGTCAAGAAACATTCAGTACTTC	TRBV27	TRBD2	TRBJ2-4	.
CASSFQRHGQYF	TGTGCCAGCAGCTTCCAACGCCACGGGCAGTACTTC	TRBV7-9	.	TRBJ2-7	.
CASSLGGQGGYTF	TGTGCCAGCAGCTTAGGAGGCCAAGGAGGCTACACCTTC	TRBV7-9	.	TRBJ1-2	few
CASSAYSGGTRYNEQFF	TGCGCCAGCAGCGCCTATAGCGGCGGGACGAGGTACAATGAGCAGTTCTTC	TRBV5-1	.	TRBJ2-1	.
CASWTGKYEQYF	TGTGCCAGTTGGACAGGAAAATACGAGCAGTACTTC	TRBV27	TRBD1	TRBJ2-7	.
CAYNLNQGDTQYF	TGTGCCTATAACTTAAACCAGGGGGATACGCAGTATTTT	TRBV2	.	TRBJ2-3	few
CASSPPLSYDRGTGNTIYF	TGTGCCAGCAGTCCCCCCCTCTCTTACGACAGGGGAACTGGAAACACCATATATTTT	TRBV28	TRBD1	TRBJ1-3	few
CASRRQVSTDTQYF	TGTGCCAGCAGGAGACAGGTGTCCACAGATACGCAGTATTTT	TRBV6-1	.	TRBJ2-3	.
CAISQGGGSSPLHF	TGTGCCATCAGCCAGGGCGGGGGTAGTTCACCCCTCCACTTT	TRBV10-3	.	TRBJ1-6	.
CASSVSPNGLAGAREQFF	TGTGCCAGCAGCGTATCCCCAAACGGACTAGCGGGAGCACGTGAGCAGTTCTTC	TRBV9	TRBD2	TRBJ2-1	once
CSSSGITSTGLEAFF	TGTTCCAGCAGCGGTATTACCTCAACTGGGCTAGAAGCTTTCTTT	TRBV7-9	.	TRBJ1-1	.
CASSIDMRGRFYEQYF	TGTGCCAGTAGTATAGATATGCGGGGACGGTTCTACGAGCAGTACTTC	TRBV19	.	TRBJ2-7	.
CAKGQGAGELFF	TGTGCCAAAGGACAGGGTGCGGGGGAGCTGTTTTTT	TRBV30	TRBD1	TRBJ2-2	.
CASSPGPSPYEQYF	TGTGCCAGCAGCCCAGGGCCTTCGCCCTACGAGCAGTACTTC	TRBV7-9	.	TRBJ2-7	.
CASSQDGGKTYEQYF	TGTGCCAGCAGCCAAGATGGGGGCAAAACCTACGAGCAGTACTTC	TRBV4-2	.	TRBJ2-7	few
CASSRGGTEAFF	TGTGCCAGCTCTAGAGGTGGCACTGAAGCTTTCTTT	TRBV9	.	TRBJ1-1	few
CASRNPGITGNTIYF	TGTGCCAGTAGGAACCCGGGGATTACTGGAAACACCATATATTTT	TRBV19	.	TRBJ1-3	.
CASKPAGTSNTGELFF	TGTGCCAGCAAGCCAGCAGGTACCTCGAACACCGGGGAGCTGTTTTTT	TRBV2	.	TRBJ2-2	.
CASSLFFQGAMSNQPQHF	TGTGCCAGCAGCTTGTTTTTTCAGGGGGCGATGAGCAATCAGCCCCAGCATTTT	TRBV5-4	TRBD1	TRBJ1-5	.
CASSLWRQTQETQYF	TGTGCCAGCAGCTTGTGGCGACAGACCCAAGAGACCCAGTACTTC	TRBV5-4	.	TRBJ2-5	.
CASSDRRNTEAFF	TGTGCCAGTAGTGACAGGCGGAACACTGAAGCTTTCTTT	TRBV19	.	TRBJ1-1	once
CASSQQGREKLFF	TGTGCCAGCAGCCAACAGGGCCGGGAAAAACTGTTTTTT	TRBV5-6	.	TRBJ1-4	.
CASSLGTVNTEAFF	TGCGCCAGCAGCTTGGGGACAGTGAACACTGAAGCTTTCTTT	TRBV5-1	.	TRBJ1-1	.
CASSLTSLLTGELFF	TGTGCCAGCAGCTTAACGTCGTTGCTAACTGGGGAGCTGTTTTTT	TRBV7-9	.	TRBJ2-2	.
CASSPTLGQDLRYF	TGTGCCAGCAGTCCCACCCTCGGACAGGACCTCCGTTACTTC	TRBV25-1	TRBD1	TRBJ2-4	.
CASSYSKGRGNYGYTF	TGTGCCAGCAGTTACTCTAAGGGCAGGGGGAACTATGGCTACACCTTC	TRBV6-5	TRBD1	TRBJ1-2	.
CSAAKPTDYTF	TGCAGTGCCGCGAAACCTACTGACTACACCTTC	TRBV20-1	.	TRBJ1-2	.
CATSRSVGTSRATGELFF	TGTGCCACCAGCAGATCCGTTGGGACTAGCAGAGCCACCGGGGAGCTGTTTTTT	TRBV15	TRBD2	TRBJ2-2	once
CASSPSDRGRRTF	TGTGCCAGCTCACCCTCGGACAGGGGGCGGAGGACCTTC	TRBV18	TRBD1	TRBJ1-2	.
CSVRLALDNEQFF	TGCAGCGTTCGACTAGCTTTGGACAATGAGCAGTTCTTC	TRBV29-1	TRBD2	TRBJ2-1	.
CASSSDNPGAGGYTF	TGTGCCAGCAGCTCCGATAATCCGGGAGCGGGTGGCTACACCTTC	TRBV5-4	.	TRBJ1-2	.
CASSFRTGGSTNEKLFF	TGTGCCAGCAGCTTCCGGACAGGGGGCTCAACTAATGAAAAACTGTTTTTT	TRBV7-9	TRBD1	TRBJ1-4	.
CASSRRQGRSDHSTTEAFF	TGTGCCAGCAGTCGGCGACAGGGTCGGTCCGACCACTCCACCACTGAAGCTTTCTTT	TRBV27	TRBD1	TRBJ1-1	few
CASSLAAGSNTEAFF	TGTGCCAGCAGCTTAGCGGCAGGGTCGAACACTGAAGCTTTCTTT	TRBV11-2	.	TRBJ1-1	.
CASSQVTGSNQPQHF	TGCGCCAGCAGCCAAGTGACAGGATCCAATCAGCCCCAGCATTTT	TRBV4-3	.	TRBJ1-5	.
CASSLDRGGYNEQFF	TGCGCCAGCAGCTTAGACAGGGGGGGATACAATGAGCAGTTCTTC	TRBV5-1	TRBD1	TRBJ2-1	.
CASRLAGGQETQYF	TGTGCCAGCAGGTTAGCGGGGGGACAAGAGACCCAGTACTTC	TRBV6-1	TRBD2	TRBJ2-5	once
CASRQRDTYEQYF	TGTGCCAGCAGGCAGAGGGACACCTACGAGCAGTACTTC	TRBV6-6	.	TRBJ2-7	few
CASSLAGDSGGAETQYF	TGTGCCAGCAGCTTGGCAGGCGATAGCGGGGGGGCAGAGACCCAGTACTTC	TRBV5-4	TRBD2	TRBJ2-5	.
CASSLGGQGAHEQFF	TGCGCCAGCAGCTTGGGAGGACAGGGGGCTCATGAGCAGTTCTTC	TRBV5-1	TRBD1	TRBJ2-1	.
CASSSRDSSYEQYF	TGTGCCAGCAGCTCCAGGGACAGTTCCTACGAGCAGTACTTC	TRBV11-2	TRBD1	TRBJ2-7	.
CATREQGYSDTQYF	TGTGCCACCAGGGAGCAGGGGTACTCAGATACGCAGTATTTT	TRBV15	.	TRBJ2-3	few
CASSDTGTGAYEQYF	TGCGCCAGCAGCGATACCGGGACAGGGGCCTACGAGCAGTACTTC	TRBV4-1	TRBD1	TRBJ2-7	.
CAWRVAGGSGEQFF	TGTGCCTGGAGAGTAGCGGGGGGTTCAGGGGAGCAGTTCTTC	TRBV30	TRBD2	TRBJ2-1	once